The 24 T cell receptor beta chains listed next were all sequenced from one sample in a study of radiation and T cells in renal cell carcinoma. Noted time point: blood 4 weeks post-SBRT, at nephrectomy. The treatment was: 15 Gy SBRT to primary tumor, nephrectomy 4 weeks later. Using immunoSEQ multiplex PCR, the repertoire was profiled, and TCRdb retains in-frame clones only, with some absent. The sample contains fewer than 200,000 clones, roughly 90% of which appear only once. This specimen consisted of blood, obtained from a patient whose treatment included radiotherapy and nephrectomy. These receptors were collected from a woman aged 45-65 years with renal cell carcinoma.

J is TRBJ1-1 and V is TRBV5-4; D not certain. CDR3 length: 14 residues. Germline V gene lookup returns CDR1 SGHNT and CDR2 YYREEE (reference sequence). Trimming removed 3 bases from V and 8 bases from J, with 17 bases in between. The CDR3 sequence is CASSWLGANMEAFF. The CDR3 coding sequence is TGTGCCAGCAGCTGGTTAGGAGCGAACATGGAAGCTTTCTTT.

The rearrangement joins TRBV18 to TRBJ2-7; 8 positions agree with TRBD2. Germline V gene sequence: CDR1 KGHSH, CDR2 LQKENI. Losses at the gene ends were 0 bases for V and 3 bases for J; bases not matched to a gene: 4. There are 15 residues in the CDR3. This CDR3 reads CASSPPGGGRYEQYF. The CDR3, as DNA: TGTGCCAGCTCACCACCCGGGGGGGGGCGCTACGAGCAGTACTTC.

This clone has only one observation. The chain recombines TRBV7-2 with TRBJ2-7; TRBD2 is a possible D gene (7 bases). Trimming removed 5 bases at V and 4 bases at J, with 12 bases between. Germline V gene lookup returns CDR1 SGHTA and CDR2 FQGNSA. The CDR3 length is 13 residues. The CDR3 region has the DNA TGTGCCAGCAGCCGTAGGGGGGGGTACGAGCAGTACTTC. This codes for CASSRRGGYEQYF.

This sequence joins TRBV29-1 and TRBJ1-1, with D maybe TRBD1 (5 bases). The CDR3 consists of 14 residues. Germline CDR1 is SQVTM and CDR2 is ANQGSEA. V dropped 6 bases and J dropped 0 bases, with 14 bases sitting between them. The CDR3 region is CSVSTGLLNTEAFF. The CDR3 region has the DNA TGCAGCGTCTCGACGGGACTTTTGAACACTGAAGCTTTCTTT.

V usage is TRBV7-9 and J usage is TRBJ1-5; D gene uncertain. Germline V gives CDR1 SEHNR, CDR2 FQNEAQ (reference sequence). V gave up 3 bases and J gave up 0 bases, with 3 bases separating them. The CDR3 loop spans 13 amino acids. The CDR3 coding sequence is TGTGCCAGCAGCTTTTATAGCAATCAGCCCCAGCATTTT. Translation gives CASSFYSNQPQHF.

V and J are TRBV19 and TRBJ1-5, with unresolved D. CDR3 size: 13 residues. CDR1 is LNHDA and CDR2 is SQIVND in the germline V gene (reference sequence). Trimming left V 4 bases short and J 5 bases short, with 9 bases between. CDR3 region: CASSSQSDQPQHF. The CDR3 nucleotides are TGTGCCAGTAGTAGTCAGTCTGATCAGCCCCAGCATTTT.

This sequence joins TRBV6-1 and TRBJ2-7; D call uncertain. This CDR3 is 11 amino acids long. Trimming shortened V by 3 bases and J by 3 bases, and 3 bases separated the two germline ends. Germline-derived CDR1 and CDR2 are MNHNS and SASEGT. CDR3 residues: CASSDLYEQYF. Written as DNA, the CDR3 is TGTGCCAGCAGTGACCTCTACGAGCAGTACTTC.

V is TRBV30 and J is TRBJ2-3; D possibly corresponds to TRBD1 (5 bases). The length of the CDR3 is 14 residues. V lost 0 bases to trimming and J lost 2 bases, with 9 bases between them. CDR1 and CDR2 (germline): GTSNPN, SVGIG (reference sequence). The DNA of the CDR3 is TGTGCCTGGAGTGTACGTGGGGCCACAGATACGCAGTATTTT. This codes for CAWSVRGATDTQYF.

The V call is TRBV15, the J call TRBJ1-1, with D unresolved. In germline, CDR1 is LNHNV, CDR2 YYDKDF (reference sequence). V gave up 0 bases and J gave up 8 bases, with 10 bases separating them. This CDR3 spans 13 amino acids. For the CDR3, the DNA is TGTGCCACCAGCAGAGATTGGCTAGGAGAAGCTTTCTTT. Translation: CATSRDWLGEAFF.

This chain uses TRBV4-2 with TRBJ2-7; D call uncertain. This CDR3 contains 15 residues. Germline V gives CDR1 LGHNA, CDR2 YNFKEQ. With 3 bases removed from V and 3 bases from J, the gap between germline ends came to 15 bases. CDR3 sequence (DNA): TGTGCCAGCAGCCAGGAACTAACCTCAAACTACGAGCAGTACTTC. Its protein product is CASSQELTSNYEQYF.

V gene TRBV9 combines with J gene TRBJ1-3, with D unresolved. Germline loops: CDR1 SGDLS, CDR2 YYNGEE. V was shortened by 4 bases and J by 0 bases, with 11 bases between the two germline ends. The CDR3 runs to 15 residues. CDR3 protein: CASSHRADSGNTIYF. For the CDR3, the DNA is TGTGCCAGCAGCCATAGGGCCGACTCTGGAAACACCATATATTTT.

The chain carries TRBV4-2 and TRBJ2-2, with D perhaps matching TRBD2 (6 bases). V was cut by 0 bases and J by 2 bases, with 13 bases left in between. CDR3 length equals 17 residues. Germline assignment: CDR1 LGHNA and CDR2 YNFKEQ. CDR3 sequence: CASSQEGGSGNTGELFF. The CDR3 DNA follows: TGTGCCAGCAGCCAAGAAGGAGGGAGCGGAAACACCGGGGAGCTGTTTTTT.

The chain uses TRBV7-9 and TRBJ1-3; D is ambiguous. V lost 7 bases, J lost 7 bases, and 20 bases lay in between. In germline, CDR1 is SEHNR, CDR2 FQNEAQ (reference sequence). This CDR3 comprises 15 residues. The CDR3 loop is CASTRWGSIENTIYF. CDR3 bases: TGTGCCAGCACCAGATGGGGTTCGATCGAGAACACCATATATTTT.

This sequence joins TRBV18 and TRBJ2-7; 9 nucleotides align to TRBD1. The length of the CDR3 is 17 residues. The V and J ends lost 1 base and 6 bases, in that order; junction bases with no gene match: 13. CDR1 is KGHSH and CDR2 is LQKENI in the germline V gene. CDR3 amino acids: CASSPRVPGQGMAEQYF. CDR3 bases: TGTGCCAGCTCACCACGGGTCCCGGGACAGGGAATGGCCGAGCAGTACTTC.

V usage is TRBV30 and J usage is TRBJ1-2, with 9 bases that match TRBD1. The CDR3 loop spans 15 amino acids. V was clipped by 5 bases and J by 0 bases; unmatched bases: 7. From germline, CDR1 is GTSNPN and CDR2 SVGIG (reference sequence). The CDR3 DNA reads as TGTGCCTGGGAAGGGACAGGGACATCTAACTATGGCTACACCTTC. Its translation is CAWEGTGTSNYGYTF.

The rearrangement uses TRBV19 and TRBJ2-7; 12 bases map to TRBD2. The CDR3 has 15 amino acids. Trimming at V came to 5 bases and at J to 2 bases, leaving 4 bases not matched to a gene. The germline CDR1 and CDR2 sequences are LNHDA and SQIVND (reference sequence). CDR3 in DNA: TGTGCCAGTAGTTCCCGACTAGCGGGGGCCTACGAGCAGTACTTC. The encoded protein is CASSSRLAGAYEQYF.

The chain uses TRBV29-1 and TRBJ1-3; D remains ambiguous. Germline V gene lookup returns CDR1 SQVTM and CDR2 ANQGSEA. Trimming cost V 7 bases and J 0 bases, with 16 bases left between them. This CDR3 contains 15 residues. The CDR3 DNA follows: TGCAGCGCCAAACATGCAGTAGGCTCTGGAAACACCATATATTTT. Translation gives CSAKHAVGSGNTIYF.

The chain recombines TRBV4-1 with TRBJ2-1; 8 bases map to TRBD2. V lost 1 base, J lost 4 bases, and 6 bases stayed unmatched. Germline values: CDR1 MGHRA, CDR2 YSYEKL. The CDR3 sequence is 16 residues long. The chain's CDR3 is CASSQGGGRGYNEQFF. The DNA of the CDR3 is TGCGCCAGCAGCCAAGGCGGGGGGCGGGGTTACAATGAGCAGTTCTTC.

The chain employs TRBV4-1 and TRBJ1-2; TRBD1 is a possible D gene (6 bases). Germline lookup yields CDR1 MGHRA and CDR2 YSYEKL. This CDR3 has 17 amino acids. The germline V and J ends were trimmed by 2 bases and 5 bases, with 21 bases remaining between them. CDR3 bases: TGCGCCAGCAGCCAACCGAGGGGGGGCTTGTTAGATTATGGCTACACCTTC. Its translation is CASSQPRGGLLDYGYTF.

The chain recombines TRBV19 with TRBJ2-5; 8 bases fit TRBD1. The germline CDR1 and CDR2 sequences are LNHDA and SQIVND (reference sequence). This CDR3 is built from 13 residues. Trimming removed 7 bases from V and 9 bases from J; junction bases left unmatched: 10. CDR3 in amino acids: CASNPGTGAAQYF. The CDR3 DNA is TGTGCCAGTAACCCCGGGACAGGAGCGGCCCAGTACTTC. Variable domain in full (rest from reference TRBV19 and TRBJ2-5): DGGITQSPKYLFRKEGQNVTLSCEQNLNHDAMYWYRQDPGQGLRLIYYSQIVNDFQKGDIAEGYSVSREKKESFPLTVTSAQKNPTAFYLCASNPGTGAAQYFGPGTRLLVL.

The chain links TRBV7-2 to TRBJ2-7; D is possibly TRBD1 (6 bases). Germline V gene lookup returns CDR1 SGHTA and CDR2 FQGNSA. V was cut by 3 bases and J by 4 bases, with 10 bases left in between. CDR3 length: 13 residues. Here the CDR3 reads CASSFTGLYEQYF. The CDR3 coding sequence is TGTGCCAGCAGCTTCACAGGGTTATACGAGCAGTACTTC.

The chain links TRBV4-2 to TRBJ2-2; perhaps TRBD1 as D (5 bases). CDR1 and CDR2 from the germline V gene are LGHNA and YNFKEQ. The V end lost 7 bases, the J end lost 3 bases, and 12 bases lay between the germline ends. The CDR3 is 14 amino acids. The CDR3 loop reads CASKSSRDTGELFF. CDR3 in DNA: TGTGCCAGCAAAAGTTCCAGGGACACCGGGGAGCTGTTTTTT.

This chain joins TRBV12-5 and TRBJ2-3; weak D call: TRBD2 (6 bases). Germline values: CDR1 LGHNT, CDR2 FRNRAP. V was shortened by 6 bases and J by 4 bases, with 20 bases between the two germline ends. This CDR3 is built from 16 residues. CDR3 DNA: TGTGCTAGTGGAGCCGGGACTGACACAGCCGCAGATACGCAGTATTTT. Residues: CASGAGTDTAADTQYF.

This clone was seen a handful of times. The V call is TRBV19, the J call TRBJ1-1; unclear D gene. Deletions cut 1 base from V and 6 bases from J, with 12 bases between. Germline assignment: CDR1 LNHDA and CDR2 SQIVND (reference sequence). The length of the CDR3 is 14 residues. CDR3 DNA sequence: TGTGCCAGTAGTATAGGGGAGGGTATCGCTGAAGCTTTCTTT. Translated: CASSIGEGIAEAFF.